The sequence of this TCR beta chain was determined in a study of blood T cell repertoires in COVID-19 (TCRdb year 2020). About the investigation overall: Samples from collaborators originated in the United States, Italy and Spain and spanned both the acute and convalescent phases of COVID-19. The material from the prospective study consisted of cDNA or gDNA derived from T cells, B-cell-depleted T cells, or PBMCs. The dataset comprised deeply sampled blood TCRbeta repertoires from subjects exposed to, actively infected with, or recovered from COVID-19. The repertoires were released in a freely available public database intended as a resource for research on the immune response to SARS-CoV-2. Samples came from the ongoing ImmuneRACE study (first 160 participants) plus 1,254 subjects from 6 global collaborators. Nearly every sample came with metadata listing a de-identified subject ID, COVID-19 status, age in years and sex. Where HLA class I and class II types were available, the types were taken from metadata supplied by the sample provider, not from assay-based typing. Overall results and qualifications from the work: The amount of clinical and demographic metadata varied by source and participant and was provided uncurated.

TCRbeta CDR3 regions were amplified from genomic DNA by means of the immunoSEQ Assay, a bias-controlled multiplex PCR. In the source study's methods: The number of nucleated cells in each sample was estimated from the amplification of reference gene primers within the assay. To quantify the absolute abundance of each unique TCRbeta CDR3 rearrangement, sequence reads were collapsed and filtered. For each sample, productive Simpson clonality was calculated by taking the square root of Simpson's diversity index across productive rearrangements. TCRdb mirrors the immuneACCESS table, restricted to in-frame sequences. Some clones are absent from its copies; in checked studies, under half trace to an unresolved V gene, and the reason for the others is unknown. The DNA gave D and trimming, while V, J and clone size come from that table. Recorded for this sample are 140,000 or so clones; roughly nine tenths of them occurred a single time. 2.5% of the sample is taken by the ten largest.

In Seattle, one collaborating source enrolled patients while the infection was active and tracked those patients longitudinally over the course of disease. Each collaborating institution followed its own protocols to collect whole blood in K2EDTA tubes. For TCRbeta analysis, collaborators shipped samples in one of three forms: frozen whole blood, isolated PBMCs, or DNA extracted from either of those sample types. In regard to this clone: Its antigen specificity is not known. No base-level quality is on record; no much larger clone is a single base apart.

This receptor was obtained from a human donor with COVID-19, enrolled during active disease. The donor label of this sample is uncertain. The sequenced material came from peripheral blood.

The CDR3 here reads CASDSLRDTQYF. In nucleotide form, the sequence is TGTGCCAGCGACTCCCTCCGTGATACGCAGTATTTT. The rearranged chain carries TRBV2 and TRBJ2-3; the D gene is not confidently resolved. From a lookup of the germline V gene, CDR1 and CDR2 are SNHLY and FYNNEI. Deletion took 8 bases off V and 6 bases off J, with a span of 12 bases between the germline ends. The CDR3 has 12 amino acids, counting the end cysteine and phenylalanine. Only the CDR3 DNA is retained, 36 bases long and in frame from the first base.